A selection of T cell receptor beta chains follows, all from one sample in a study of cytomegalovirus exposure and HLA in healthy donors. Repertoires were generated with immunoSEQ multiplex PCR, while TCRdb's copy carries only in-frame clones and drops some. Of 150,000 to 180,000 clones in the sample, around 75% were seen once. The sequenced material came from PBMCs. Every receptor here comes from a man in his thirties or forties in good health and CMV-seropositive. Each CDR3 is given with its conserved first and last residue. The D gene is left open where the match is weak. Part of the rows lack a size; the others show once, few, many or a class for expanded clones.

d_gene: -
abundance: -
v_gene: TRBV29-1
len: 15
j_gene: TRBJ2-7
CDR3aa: CSVEDLSLGGDEQYF
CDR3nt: TGCAGCGTTGAAGATCTTTCATTAGGGGGGGACGAGCAGTACTTC

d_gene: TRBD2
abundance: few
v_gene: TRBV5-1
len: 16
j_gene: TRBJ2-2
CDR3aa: CASSREGEFNTGELFF
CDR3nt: TGCGCCAGCAGCCGGGAGGGGGAGTTTAACACCGGGGAGCTGTTTTTT

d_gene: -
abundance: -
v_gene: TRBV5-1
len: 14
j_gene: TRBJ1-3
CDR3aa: CASSPTGSRNTIYF
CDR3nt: TGCGCCAGCAGCCCAACAGGGTCGCGAAACACCATATATTTT

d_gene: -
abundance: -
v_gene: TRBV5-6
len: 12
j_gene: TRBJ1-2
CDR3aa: CASSLGQGGYTF
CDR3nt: TGTGCCAGCAGCTTGGGGCAGGGGGGCTACACCTTC

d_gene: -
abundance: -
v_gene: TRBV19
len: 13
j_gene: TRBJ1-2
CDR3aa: CASSPPGNYGYTF
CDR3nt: TGTGCCAGTAGTCCCCCAGGGAACTATGGCTACACCTTC

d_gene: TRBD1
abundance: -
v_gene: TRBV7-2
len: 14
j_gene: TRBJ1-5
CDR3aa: CASSSTGGNQPQHF
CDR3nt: TGTGCCAGCAGCTCCACAGGGGGCAATCAGCCCCAGCATTTT

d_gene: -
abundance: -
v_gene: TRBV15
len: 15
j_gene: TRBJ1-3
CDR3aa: CATSVGTNSGNTIYF
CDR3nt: TGTGCCACCAGCGTAGGGACAAACTCTGGAAACACCATATATTTT

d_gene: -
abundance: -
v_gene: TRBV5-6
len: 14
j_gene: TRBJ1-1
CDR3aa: CASSLGQLDTEAFF
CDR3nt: TGTGCCAGCAGCTTGGGACAGTTGGACACTGAAGCTTTCTTT

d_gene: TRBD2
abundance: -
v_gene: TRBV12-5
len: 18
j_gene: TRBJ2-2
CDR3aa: CASGLVRGGSRDTGELFF
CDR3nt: TGTGCTAGTGGTTTGGTACGGGGCGGGAGTAGGGATACCGGGGAGCTGTTTTTT

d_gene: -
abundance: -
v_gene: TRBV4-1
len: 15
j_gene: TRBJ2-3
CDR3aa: CASSQVPVSTDTQYF
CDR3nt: TGCGCCAGCAGCCAAGTACCAGTTTCAACAGATACGCAGTATTTT

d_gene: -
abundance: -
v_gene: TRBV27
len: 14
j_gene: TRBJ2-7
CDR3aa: CASSSPDTFYEQYF
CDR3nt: TGTGCCAGCAGTTCACCGGACACGTTCTACGAGCAGTACTTC

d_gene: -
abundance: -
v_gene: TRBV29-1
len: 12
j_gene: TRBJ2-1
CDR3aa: CSVAVGVGEQFF
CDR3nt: TGCAGCGTGGCAGTGGGAGTGGGTGAGCAGTTCTTC

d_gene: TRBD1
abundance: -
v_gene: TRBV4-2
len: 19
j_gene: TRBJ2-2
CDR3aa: CASSQFPGQAPSRTGELFF
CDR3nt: TGTGCCAGCAGCCAATTTCCGGGACAGGCTCCCTCGAGGACCGGGGAGCTGTTTTTT

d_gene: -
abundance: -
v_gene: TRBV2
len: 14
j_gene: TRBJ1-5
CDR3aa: CASRVTGPNQPQHF
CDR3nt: TGTGCCAGCAGAGTGACAGGTCCCAATCAGCCCCAGCATTTT

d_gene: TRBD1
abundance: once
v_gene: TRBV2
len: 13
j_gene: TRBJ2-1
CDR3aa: CASSWTGDNEQFF
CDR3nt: TGTGCCAGCAGTTGGACAGGGGACAATGAGCAGTTCTTC

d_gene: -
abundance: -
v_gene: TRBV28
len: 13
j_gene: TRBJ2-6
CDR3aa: CASSPAGANVLTF
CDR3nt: TGTGCCAGCAGCCCAGCTGGGGCCAACGTCCTGACTTTC

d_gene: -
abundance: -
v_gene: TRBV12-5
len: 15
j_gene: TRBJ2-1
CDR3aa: CASGLVQGSGNEQFF
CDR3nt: TGTGCTAGTGGTTTGGTGCAGGGCTCGGGCAATGAGCAGTTCTTC

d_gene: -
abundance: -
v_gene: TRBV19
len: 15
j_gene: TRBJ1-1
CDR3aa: CASTGVGGRNTEAFF
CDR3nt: TGTGCCAGTACCGGCGTGGGGGGGCGGAACACTGAAGCTTTCTTT

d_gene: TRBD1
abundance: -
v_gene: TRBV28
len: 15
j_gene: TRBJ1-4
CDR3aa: CASSIGQAPNEKLFF
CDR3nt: TGTGCCAGCAGTATCGGACAGGCACCGAATGAAAAACTGTTTTTT

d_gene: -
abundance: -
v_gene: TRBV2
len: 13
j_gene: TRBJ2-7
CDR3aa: CASSEGASYEQYF
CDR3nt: TGTGCCAGCAGTGAGGGGGCCAGCTACGAGCAGTACTTC

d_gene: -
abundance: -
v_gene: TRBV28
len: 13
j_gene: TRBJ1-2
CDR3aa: CASRGGGNYGYTF
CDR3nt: TGTGCCAGCAGGGGAGGGGGTAACTATGGCTACACCTTC

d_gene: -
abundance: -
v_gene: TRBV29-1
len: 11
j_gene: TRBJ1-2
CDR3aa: CSVQSGGGYTF
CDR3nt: TGCAGCGTTCAATCGGGAGGGGGCTACACCTTC

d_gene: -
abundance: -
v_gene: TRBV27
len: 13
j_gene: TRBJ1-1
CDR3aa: CASSYLEGTEAFF
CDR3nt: TGTGCCAGCAGTTATCTGGAGGGGACTGAAGCTTTCTTT

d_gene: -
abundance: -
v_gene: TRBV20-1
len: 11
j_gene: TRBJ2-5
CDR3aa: CSARPRETQYF
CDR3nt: TGCAGTGCCAGACCCCGGGAGACCCAGTACTTC

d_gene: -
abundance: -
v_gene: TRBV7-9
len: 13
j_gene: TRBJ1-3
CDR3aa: CASSLVAGNTIYF
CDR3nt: TGTGCCAGCAGCTTGGTAGCTGGAAACACCATATATTTT

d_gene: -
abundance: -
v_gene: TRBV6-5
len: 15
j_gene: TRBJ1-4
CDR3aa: CASRGAGKEDEKLFF
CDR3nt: TGTGCCAGCAGGGGAGCCGGGAAAGAGGATGAAAAACTGTTTTTT

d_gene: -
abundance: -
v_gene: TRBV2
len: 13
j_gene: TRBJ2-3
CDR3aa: CASTLPLPDTQYF
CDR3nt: TGTGCCAGCACCTTACCTCTACCAGATACGCAGTATTTT

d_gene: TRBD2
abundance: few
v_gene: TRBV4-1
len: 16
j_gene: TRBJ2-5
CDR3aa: CASSPNGAGGTETQYF
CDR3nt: TGCGCCAGCAGCCCCAATGGGGCGGGAGGTACAGAGACCCAGTACTTC

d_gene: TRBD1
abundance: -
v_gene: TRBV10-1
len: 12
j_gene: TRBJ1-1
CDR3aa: CASSDLQGRAFF
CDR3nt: TGCGCCAGCAGTGACCTACAGGGGAGAGCTTTCTTT

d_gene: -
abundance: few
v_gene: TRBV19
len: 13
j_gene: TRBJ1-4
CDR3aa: CASIPAIGEKLFF
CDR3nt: TGTGCCAGTATACCCGCCATCGGGGAAAAACTGTTTTTT

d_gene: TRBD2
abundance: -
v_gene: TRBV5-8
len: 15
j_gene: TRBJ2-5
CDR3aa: CASSLLAGGRGTQYF
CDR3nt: TGTGCCAGCAGCTTGCTAGCGGGGGGCCGGGGGACCCAGTACTTC

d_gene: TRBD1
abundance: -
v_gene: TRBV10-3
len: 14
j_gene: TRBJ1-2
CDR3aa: CAIKGAGGNYGYTF
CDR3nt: TGTGCCATCAAGGGGGCAGGGGGCAACTATGGCTACACCTTC